This T cell receptor beta chain was documented in a study of T cell responses to AZD1222 COVID-19 vaccine. Study-level points and caveats: Repertoire sampling happened only post peak T cell response.

This table comes from immunoSEQ multiplex PCR, and its TCRdb copy is limited to in-frame clones, with some not included. The sample records approximately 92,000 clones, approximately 90% being singletons. The trim removed 1 base at V and 7 bases at J, leaving 9 bases unmatched. This CDR3 is built from 16 residues. Germline CDR1 SGHDN, CDR2 FVKESK. A remark on this clone: What it recognizes is unknown.

The TCR comes from an adult in good health. The input for sequencing was peripheral blood, taken on day 0 of AZD1222 vaccination. This sequence joins TRBV14 and TRBJ1-1; 10 bases line up with TRBD1. CDR3 sequence reads: CASSQGGTGVRDEAFF. CDR3 DNA: TGTGCCAGCAGCCAAGGAGGGACAGGGGTGCGGGATGAAGCTTTCTTT. The complete variable domain, with remaining parts taken from reference TRBV14 and TRBJ1-1, reads EAGVTQFPSHSVIEKGQTVTLRCDPISGHDNLYWYRRVMGKEIKFLLHFVKESKQDESGMPNNRFLAERTGGTYSTLKVQPAELEDSGVYFCASSQGGTGVRDEAFFGQGTRLTVV.